Listed below are T cell receptor beta chains from one sample, sequenced in a study of OX40 agonist ivuxolimab in advanced cancers. Assay used: immunoSEQ multiplex PCR; TCRdb lists only in-frame clones, some missing. The profile shows 69,000 or so clones, under 90% of them singletons. The source material was CD4+ or CD8+ T cells sorted from blood, sampled in a trial of the OX40 agonist ivuxolimab. The source of these receptors is an adult with an advanced solid tumor such as melanoma, head and neck, liver or kidney cancer. CDR3s include the opening cysteine and the closing phenylalanine or tryptophan. The D gene is left open where the match is weak. Only part of the rows carry a size: once, few, many, or a class if the clone is expanded.

NA	NA	TRBV2	TRBJ1-1	TGTGCCAGCAGTCGCTTACCCAGTTCTAACACTGAAGCTTTCTTT	CASSRLPSSNTEAFF
NA	NA	TRBV5-1	TRBJ2-7	TGCGCCAGCAGCCAATTGGCAGGGGCCTACGAGCAGTACTTC	CASSQLAGAYEQYF
NA	TRBD2	TRBV9	TRBJ2-2	TGTGCCAGCAGCGTAGTGGGAGCGGGAGTTAGTCCCGGGGAGCTGTTTTTT	CASSVVGAGVSPGELFF
NA	TRBD2	TRBV27	TRBJ2-1	TGTGCCAGCAGTCCTCTGGGAGCGGGAGGGGACAATGAGCAGTTCTTC	CASSPLGAGGDNEQFF
NA	TRBD1	TRBV5-1	TRBJ2-2	TGCGCCAGCAGCAACAGGGGGGACACCGGGGAGCTGTTTTTT	CASSNRGDTGELFF
NA	NA	TRBV5-1	TRBJ1-1	TGCGCCAGCAGCTGGGGTTGGGGCCCGGGGACTGAAGCTTTCTTT	CASSWGWGPGTEAFF
NA	TRBD2	TRBV7-2	TRBJ2-3	TGTGCCAGCAGCTTCGGACTAGCGGGAGAGTCGTATTTT	CASSFGLAGESYF
few	TRBD1	TRBV5-1	TRBJ2-7	TGCGCCAGCAGCCCACTGCAGGGACAGGCCTACGAGCAGTACTTC	CASSPLQGQAYEQYF
NA	NA	TRBV5-1	TRBJ2-7	TGCGCCAGCAGTCCTAATACAGGGAACTACGAGCAGTACTTC	CASSPNTGNYEQYF
NA	NA	TRBV5-8	TRBJ1-5	TGTGCCAGCAGCTTAGATGGCCGTCGGGGCAATCAGCCCCAGCATTTT	CASSLDGRRGNQPQHF
NA	NA	TRBV4-3	TRBJ1-2	TGCGCCAGCAGCCAAGGTGGAGGCAGGAGCTATGGCTACACCTTC	CASSQGGGRSYGYTF
NA	TRBD1	TRBV30	TRBJ1-6	TGTGCCTGGAGTCCCGGGACAGGGGGCTTCTATAATTCACCCCTCCACTTT	CAWSPGTGGFYNSPLHF
NA	TRBD1	TRBV5-4	TRBJ2-7	TGTGCCAGCAGCTTGGAGGCAGGGGGAAACGAGCAGTACTTC	CASSLEAGGNEQYF
NA	TRBD2	TRBV5-1	TRBJ2-1	TGCGCCAGCAGCCCTACTAGCGGGGGGGCCGCTGAGCAGTTCTTC	CASSPTSGGAAEQFF
NA	NA	TRBV2	TRBJ1-4	TGTGCCAGCAGTGAATATGGGGGTCGGGAAAAACTGTTTTTT	CASSEYGGREKLFF
NA	NA	TRBV7-8	TRBJ2-7	TGTGCCGGCAGCTTAGTACTTACCTACGAGCAGTACTTC	CAGSLVLTYEQYF
NA	NA	TRBV5-6	TRBJ1-4	TGTGCCAGCAGCCCCGGGACATCGCATGAAAAACTGTTTTTT	CASSPGTSHEKLFF
NA	NA	TRBV27	TRBJ2-5	TGTGCCAGCAATCCCCGGGCGATGGGAGAGACCCAGTACTTC	CASNPRAMGETQYF
NA	TRBD1	TRBV5-1	TRBJ1-4	TGCGCCAGCAGCATTACCGGGACAGTAAATGAAAAACTGTTTTTT	CASSITGTVNEKLFF
NA	TRBD1	TRBV7-8	TRBJ1-4	TGTGCCAGCAGCTTAGACAGGGGTGGACCAACTAATGAAAAACTGTTTTTT	CASSLDRGGPTNEKLFF
few	TRBD1	TRBV27	TRBJ2-1	TGTGCCAGCAGTCCACGGACAGGGGTGTACAATGAGCAGTTCTTC	CASSPRTGVYNEQFF
NA	TRBD1	TRBV7-2	TRBJ1-2	TGTGCCAGCAGCTTAAGTGGGACAGGTTTAAGAGGCTACACCTTC	CASSLSGTGLRGYTF
few	NA	TRBV14	TRBJ1-2	TGTGCCAGCAGCCCCGTGTCAGGGACGGGCAACTATGGCTACACCTTC	CASSPVSGTGNYGYTF
few	NA	TRBV28	TRBJ1-2	TGTGCCAGCAGATCAGGGCGCCATGGCTACACCTTC	CASRSGRHGYTF
NA	NA	TRBV9	TRBJ2-2	TGTGCCAGCAGCCCGAGGTGGACCGGGGAGCTGTTTTTT	CASSPRWTGELFF
NA	NA	TRBV7-3	TRBJ2-3	TGTGCCAGCAGCTCCCCGGGCGGTAGTACGCAGTATTTT	CASSSPGGSTQYF
NA	NA	TRBV18	TRBJ2-2	TGTGCCAGCTCACCACCGAGGAACACCGGGGAGCTGTTTTTT	CASSPPRNTGELFF
NA	TRBD1	TRBV2	TRBJ2-5	TGTGCCAGCAACCCCGGACAGGGGGTCGGCGAGACCCAGTACTTC	CASNPGQGVGETQYF
once	NA	TRBV15	TRBJ2-3	TGTGCCACCAGCAGAGGGCAAGGACACACAGATACGCAGTATTTT	CATSRGQGHTDTQYF
NA	NA	TRBV6-1	TRBJ1-5	TGTGCCAGCAGCCCCGTCGGAGGGGGAAATCAGCCCCAGCATTTT	CASSPVGGGNQPQHF
NA	TRBD2	TRBV12-5	TRBJ2-1	TGTGCTAGTGGTTTGTGGCTAGCGGGAGGGCCGATTGAGCAGTTCTTC	CASGLWLAGGPIEQFF
NA	NA	TRBV5-5	TRBJ1-1	TGTGCCAGCAGCTACGACGGGGATCCTTGGACTGAAGCTTTCTTT	CASSYDGDPWTEAFF